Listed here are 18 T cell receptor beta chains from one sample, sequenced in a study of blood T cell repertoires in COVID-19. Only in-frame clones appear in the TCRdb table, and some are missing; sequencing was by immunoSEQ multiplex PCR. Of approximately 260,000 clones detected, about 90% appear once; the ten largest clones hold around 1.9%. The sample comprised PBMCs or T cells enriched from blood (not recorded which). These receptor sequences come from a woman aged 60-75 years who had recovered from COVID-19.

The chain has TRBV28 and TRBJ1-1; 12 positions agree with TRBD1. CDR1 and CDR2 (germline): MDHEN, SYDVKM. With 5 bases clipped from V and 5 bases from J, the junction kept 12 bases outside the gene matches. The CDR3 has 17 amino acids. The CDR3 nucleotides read TGTGCCAGCAGTCCTTGGGGACAGGGGGCGAGTTATACTGAAGCTTTCTTT. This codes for CASSPWGQGASYTEAFF.

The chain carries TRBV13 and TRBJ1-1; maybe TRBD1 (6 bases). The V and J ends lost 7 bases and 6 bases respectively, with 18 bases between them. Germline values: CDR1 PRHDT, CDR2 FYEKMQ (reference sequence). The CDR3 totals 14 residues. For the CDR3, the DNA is TGTGCCAGCACCGAAGGGACAAGGGGGTCTGAAGCTTTCTTT. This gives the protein CASTEGTRGSEAFF. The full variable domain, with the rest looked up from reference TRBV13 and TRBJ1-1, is AAGVIQSPRHLIKEKRETATLKCYPIPRHDTVYWYQQGPGQDPQFLISFYEKMQSDKGSIPDRFSAQQFSDYHSELNMSSLELGDSALYFCASTEGTRGSEAFFGQGTRLTVV.

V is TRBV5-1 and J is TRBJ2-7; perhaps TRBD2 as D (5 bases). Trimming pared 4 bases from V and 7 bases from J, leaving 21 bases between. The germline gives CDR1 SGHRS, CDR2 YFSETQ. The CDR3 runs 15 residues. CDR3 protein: CASSPGLSAPREQYF. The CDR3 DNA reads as TGCGCCAGCAGCCCCGGGCTTAGCGCCCCTCGAGAGCAGTACTTC.

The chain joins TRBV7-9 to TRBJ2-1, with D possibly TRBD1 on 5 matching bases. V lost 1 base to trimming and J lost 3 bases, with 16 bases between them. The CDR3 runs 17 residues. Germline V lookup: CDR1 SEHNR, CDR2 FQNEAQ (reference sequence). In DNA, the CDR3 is TGTGCCAGCAGCTTAGGTCCCGCCAGGGCCATCTACAATGAGCAGTTCTTC. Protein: CASSLGPARAIYNEQFF.

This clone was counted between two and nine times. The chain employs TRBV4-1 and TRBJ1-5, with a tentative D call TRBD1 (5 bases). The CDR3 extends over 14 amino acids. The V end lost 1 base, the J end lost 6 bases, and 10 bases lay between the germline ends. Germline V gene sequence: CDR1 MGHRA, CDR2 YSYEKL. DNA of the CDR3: TGCGCCAGCAGCCAAGTAGGGGTAGGTCAGCCCCAGCATTTT. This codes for CASSQVGVGQPQHF.

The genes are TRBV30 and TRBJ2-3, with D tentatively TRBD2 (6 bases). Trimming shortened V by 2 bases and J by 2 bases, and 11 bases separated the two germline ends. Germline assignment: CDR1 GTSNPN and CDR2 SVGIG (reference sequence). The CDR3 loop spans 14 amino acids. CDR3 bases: TGTGCCTGGAGTAAGCTAGCGACCACAGATACGCAGTATTTT. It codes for CAWSKLATTDTQYF.

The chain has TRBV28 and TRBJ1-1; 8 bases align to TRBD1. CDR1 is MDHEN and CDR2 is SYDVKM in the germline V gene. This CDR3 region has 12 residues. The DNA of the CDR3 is TGTGCAACAGGGGGATCGAACACTGAAGCTTTCTTT. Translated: CATGGSNTEAFF.

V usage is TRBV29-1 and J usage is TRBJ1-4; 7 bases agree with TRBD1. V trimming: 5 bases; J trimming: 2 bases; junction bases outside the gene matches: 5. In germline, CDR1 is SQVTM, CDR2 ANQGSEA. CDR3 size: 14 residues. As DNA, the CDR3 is TGCAGCGTTCAAAACAGGGGTACTAATGAAAAACTGTTTTTT. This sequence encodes CSVQNRGTNEKLFF.

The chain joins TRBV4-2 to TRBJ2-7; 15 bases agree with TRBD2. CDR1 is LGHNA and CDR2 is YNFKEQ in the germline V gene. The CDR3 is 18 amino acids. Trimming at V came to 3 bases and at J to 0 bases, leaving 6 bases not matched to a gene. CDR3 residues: CASSHGTSGGLSSYEQYF. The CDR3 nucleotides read TGTGCCAGCAGCCACGGGACTAGCGGGGGGCTGAGCTCCTACGAGCAGTACTTC.

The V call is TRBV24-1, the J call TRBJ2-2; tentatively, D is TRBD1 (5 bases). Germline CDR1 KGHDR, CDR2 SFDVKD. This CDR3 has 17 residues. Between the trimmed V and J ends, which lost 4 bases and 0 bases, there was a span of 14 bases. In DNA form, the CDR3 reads TGTGCCACCAGTGACTTTTCGACAGCTTCGAACACCGGGGAGCTGTTTTTT. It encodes CATSDFSTASNTGELFF.

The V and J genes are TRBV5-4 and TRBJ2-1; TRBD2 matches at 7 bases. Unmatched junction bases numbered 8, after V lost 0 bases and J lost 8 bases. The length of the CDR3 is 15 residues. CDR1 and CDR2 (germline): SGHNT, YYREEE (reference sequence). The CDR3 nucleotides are TGTGCCAGCAGCTTGGATCTACCGGCGGGGGATGAGCAGTTCTTC. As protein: CASSLDLPAGDEQFF.

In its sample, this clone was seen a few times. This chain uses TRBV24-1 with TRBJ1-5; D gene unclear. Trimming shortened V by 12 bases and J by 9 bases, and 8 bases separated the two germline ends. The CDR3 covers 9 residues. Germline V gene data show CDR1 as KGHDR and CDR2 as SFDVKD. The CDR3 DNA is TGTGCCCTCCTCGGGCCCCAGCATTTT. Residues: CALLGPQHF.

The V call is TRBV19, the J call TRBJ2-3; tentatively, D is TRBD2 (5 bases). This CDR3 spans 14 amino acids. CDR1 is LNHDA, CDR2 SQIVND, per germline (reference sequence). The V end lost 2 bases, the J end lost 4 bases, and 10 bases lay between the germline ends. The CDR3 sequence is CASSIWERADTQYF. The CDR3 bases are TGTGCCAGTAGTATATGGGAGAGGGCAGATACGCAGTATTTT. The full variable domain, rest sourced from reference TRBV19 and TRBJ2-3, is DGGITQSPKYLFRKEGQNVTLSCEQNLNHDAMYWYRQDPGQGLRLIYYSQIVNDFQKGDIAEGYSVSREKKESFPLTVTSAQKNPTAFYLCASSIWERADTQYFGPGTRLTVL.

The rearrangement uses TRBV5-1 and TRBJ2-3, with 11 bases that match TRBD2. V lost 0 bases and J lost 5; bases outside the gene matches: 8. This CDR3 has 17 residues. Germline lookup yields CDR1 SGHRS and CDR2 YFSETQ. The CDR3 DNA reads TGCGCCAGCAGCTTGGGAGTTAGCGGGGGGGCGGAAGATACGCAGTATTTT. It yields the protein CASSLGVSGGAEDTQYF. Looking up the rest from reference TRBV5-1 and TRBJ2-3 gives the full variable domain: KAGVTQTPRYLIKTRGQQVTLSCSPISGHRSVSWYQQTPGQGLQFLFEYFSETQRNKGNFPGRFSGRQFSNSRSEMNVSTLELGDSALYLCASSLGVSGGAEDTQYFGPGTRLTVL.

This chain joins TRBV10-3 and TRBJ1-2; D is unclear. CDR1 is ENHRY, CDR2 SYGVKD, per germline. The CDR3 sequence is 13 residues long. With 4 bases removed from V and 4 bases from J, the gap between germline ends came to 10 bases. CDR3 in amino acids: CAISGGQSYGYTF. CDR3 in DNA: TGTGCCATCAGTGGAGGCCAGTCCTATGGCTACACCTTC.

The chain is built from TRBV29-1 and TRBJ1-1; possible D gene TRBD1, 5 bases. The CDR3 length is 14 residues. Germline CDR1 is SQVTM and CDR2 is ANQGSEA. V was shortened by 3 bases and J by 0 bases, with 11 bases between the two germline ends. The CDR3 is CSVDQTAMNTEAFF. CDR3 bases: TGCAGCGTTGACCAGACAGCTATGAACACTGAAGCTTTCTTT.

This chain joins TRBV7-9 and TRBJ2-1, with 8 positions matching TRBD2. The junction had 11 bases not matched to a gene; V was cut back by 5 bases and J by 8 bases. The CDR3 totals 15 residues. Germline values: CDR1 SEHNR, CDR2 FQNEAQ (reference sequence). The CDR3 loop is CASSPLAGPRDEQFF. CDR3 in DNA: TGTGCCAGCAGCCCCTTAGCGGGACCGCGGGATGAGCAGTTCTTC.

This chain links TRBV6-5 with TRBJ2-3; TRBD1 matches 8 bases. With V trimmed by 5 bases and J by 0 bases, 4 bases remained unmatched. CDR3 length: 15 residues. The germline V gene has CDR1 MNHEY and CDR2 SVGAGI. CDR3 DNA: TGTGCCAGCAGTACCACAGGGGGAAGCACAGATACGCAGTATTTT. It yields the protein CASSTTGGSTDTQYF.